The rows below give T cell receptor beta chains drawn from one sample of a study of neoadjuvant anti-PD-1 for oral cavity cancer. Clones were read by immunoSEQ multiplex PCR, and TCRdb kept only the in-frame ones, dropping some. The top ten clones hold roughly 2.9% of a sample with almost 8,500 clones, roughly 70% of them seen once. The starting material was PBMCs, obtained after nivolumab (anti-PD-1) treatment. Every receptor here comes from a person aged 35 to 85 with oral cavity squamous cell carcinoma. Each CDR3 is given with its conserved first and last residue. D genes are given only for firm matches. Where a row states a size, it is once, few, many or the class of an expanded clone; other rows omit it.

CDR3 DNA: TGCGCCAGCAGCGGACGACAGGGGGGCAACACCGGGGAGCTGTTTTTT; CDR3 protein: CASSGRQGGNTGELFF; V gene: TRBV4-1; clone size: few; J gene: TRBJ2-2; D gene: TRBD1
CDR3 DNA: TGTGCCAGCAGCAAAACAGGGGACTACGAGCAGTACTTC; CDR3 protein: CASSKTGDYEQYF; V gene: TRBV5-5; clone size: once; J gene: TRBJ2-7; D gene: TRBD1
CDR3 DNA: TGTGCCAGCAGTTATGACAGGGCACATCAGCCCCAGCATTTT; CDR3 protein: CASSYDRAHQPQHF; V gene: TRBV6-1; clone size: -; J gene: TRBJ1-5; D gene: TRBD1
CDR3 DNA: TGTGCCAGCAGTAGCTCTGGGGGGAACACTGAAGCTTTCTTT; CDR3 protein: CASSSSGGNTEAFF; V gene: TRBV27; clone size: -; J gene: TRBJ1-1; D gene: -
CDR3 DNA: TGCGCCAGCGAACCGGGACTGGGAAACACCATATATTTT; CDR3 protein: CASEPGLGNTIYF; V gene: TRBV10-2; clone size: -; J gene: TRBJ1-3; D gene: -
CDR3 DNA: TGTGCCAGCATGAAATCTGTGGTTAGGAACACTGAAGCTTTCTTT; CDR3 protein: CASMKSVVRNTEAFF; V gene: TRBV2; clone size: -; J gene: TRBJ1-1; D gene: -
CDR3 DNA: TGCGCCAGCAGCCAAGACTTCATTATGAACACTGAAGCTTTCTTT; CDR3 protein: CASSQDFIMNTEAFF; V gene: TRBV4-3; clone size: -; J gene: TRBJ1-1; D gene: -
CDR3 DNA: TGCGCCAGCAGTTTTCGCCTAGTCGAAGGCACCGGGGAGCTGTTTTTT; CDR3 protein: CASSFRLVEGTGELFF; V gene: TRBV10-2; clone size: -; J gene: TRBJ2-2; D gene: -
CDR3 DNA: TGTGCCAGCAGGGATCCGGGACAGGGCCCTGGAAACACCATATATTTT; CDR3 protein: CASRDPGQGPGNTIYF; V gene: TRBV7-2; clone size: -; J gene: TRBJ1-3; D gene: TRBD1
CDR3 DNA: TGTGCCAGCAGTTTATCCGGGACAGGGAACACCGGGGAGCTGTTTTTT; CDR3 protein: CASSLSGTGNTGELFF; V gene: TRBV27; clone size: -; J gene: TRBJ2-2; D gene: TRBD1
CDR3 DNA: TGCAGCGTTGAAGTCTCACAGGGATCGGGTGGCTACACCTTC; CDR3 protein: CSVEVSQGSGGYTF; V gene: TRBV29-1; clone size: few; J gene: TRBJ1-2; D gene: -
CDR3 DNA: TGTGCCAGCAGCCCGACAGGGGTTGGCTACACCTTC; CDR3 protein: CASSPTGVGYTF; V gene: TRBV5-8; clone size: -; J gene: TRBJ1-2; D gene: TRBD1
CDR3 DNA: TGTGCCAGTAGTATCGGTCAGACGAGCACAGATACGCAGTATTTT; CDR3 protein: CASSIGQTSTDTQYF; V gene: TRBV19; clone size: -; J gene: TRBJ2-3; D gene: -
CDR3 DNA: TGTGCCAGCAGGGTTGGGACAAAACCGAACACCGGGGAGCTGTTTTTT; CDR3 protein: CASRVGTKPNTGELFF; V gene: TRBV7-2; clone size: -; J gene: TRBJ2-2; D gene: -
CDR3 DNA: TGTGCCAGCAGCTACTACAGGGGTAGATACAACACTGAAGCTTTCTTT; CDR3 protein: CASSYYRGRYNTEAFF; V gene: TRBV7-8; clone size: -; J gene: TRBJ1-1; D gene: TRBD1
CDR3 DNA: TGTGCCAGCAGCCAAGTCGCGGGTCAGGAGACCCAGTACTTC; CDR3 protein: CASSQVAGQETQYF; V gene: TRBV14; clone size: -; J gene: TRBJ2-5; D gene: -